This passage covers 11 T cell receptor beta chains from one sample sequenced in a study of blood T cells in healthy people across ages. Through a sample-barcoded 5' primer and a J-beta primer mix, a second PCR was run for about 7 to 12 cycles. TCRdb reanalysed the 5' RACE reads using MiXCR and keeps one entry per CDR3 protein. The sample holds about 800,000 distinct CDR3 sequences; around 25% are singletons and the top ten take around 3.6%. In addition, the sample was reused for a study of T cells of mothers and their children.

Sequencing input: blood. These receptors were collected from a boy younger than 18 in good health.

This clonotype came up a few times. This chain links TRBV2 with TRBJ1-4; possible D gene TRBD1, 5 bases. Looked up from germline, CDR1 is SNHLY and CDR2 is FYNNEI. The CDR3 is made up of 14 amino acids. V lost 1 base and J 5 bases, leaving 8 bases between the germline ends. CDR3 in DNA: TGTGCCAGCAGTGAAGGTCAGGGCAATGAAAAACTGTTTTTT. Its protein product is CASSEGQGNEKLFF.

As to this clonotype: As the CDR3 is not closed by the conserved phenylalanine or tryptophan, this likely results from a read error. The chain couples TRBV28 to TRBJ2-5; perhaps TRBD2 as D (7 bases). The CDR3 covers 14 residues. V gave up 6 bases and J gave up 0 bases, with 11 bases separating them. The germline gives CDR1 MDHEN, CDR2 SYDVKM. CDR3 residues: CASSLGGHQETQYS. The CDR3 nucleotides read TGTGCCAGCAGCCTCGGGGGGCACCAAGAGACCCAGTACTCC.

The chain is built from TRBV4-2 and TRBJ2-7; possibly TRBD1 for D (6 bases). CDR1 is LGHNA and CDR2 is YNFKEQ in the germline V gene. V lost 4 bases to trimming and J lost 2 bases, with 12 bases between them. The CDR3 runs 14 residues. The CDR3 protein is CASSRTDSTYEQYF. As DNA, the CDR3 is TGTGCCAGCAGCCGGACGGACAGCACCTACGAGCAGTACTTC.

The chain employs TRBV12-3 or TRBV12-4 and TRBJ2-2, with a possible D match to TRBD2 (7 bases). The CDR3 sequence is 14 residues long. V gave up 10 bases and J gave up 7 bases, with 19 bases separating them. CDR3 DNA: TGTGCCACCACCTGGGGGGGCCGGGACGGGGAGCTGTTTTTT. Amino acids: CATTWGGRDGELFF.

This chain uses TRBV27 with TRBJ1-2, with D maybe TRBD1 (5 bases). Trimming stripped 0 bases from V and 5 bases from J, with 7 bases between. From germline, CDR1 is MNHEY and CDR2 SMNVEV (reference sequence). This CDR3 comprises 13 residues. The CDR3 DNA reads as TGTGCCAGCAGTTTATCAGGGGTGTATGGCTACACCTTC. This gives the protein CASSLSGVYGYTF.

CDR3 sequence (DNA): TGCAGCGTTGATTTAAGACTGACCGAATACAATGAGCAGTTCTTC. Its translation is CSVDLRLTEYNEQFF. V usage is TRBV29-1 and J usage is TRBJ2-5, with D uncertain. Matching the DNA end better, TRBJ2-1 makes the J call doubtful. The CDR3 is 15 amino acids. The V gene's germline CDR1 is SQVTM and CDR2 ANQGSEA.

The CDR3 DNA is TGTGCCAGCAGTCCTTTGTACGGGGAGCTGTTTTTT. Translated: CASSPLYGELFF. The chain has TRBV3-1 and TRBJ2-2; D not resolved. The V end lost 6 bases, the J end lost 7 bases, and 9 bases lay between the germline ends. Looked up from germline, CDR1 is LGHDT and CDR2 is YNNKEL (reference sequence). This CDR3 is 12 amino acids long.

On this clonotype itself: Sequence at one end of the junction differs from germline and may be a read error. V usage is TRBV29-1 and J usage is TRBJ2-5; D not certain. The assigned J gene may be wrong: the sequence end matches TRBJ2-7 better. The CDR3 runs 15 residues. In germline, CDR1 is SQVTM, CDR2 ANQGSEA. CDR3 residues: CSVEDHGLSSCEQYF. The CDR3 DNA is TGCAGCGTTGAAGATCACGGTCTTAGCTCCTGCGAGCAGTACTTC.

The J gene is TRBJ2-3, the V gene TRBV20-1, with 9 bases matching TRBD2. Germline lookup yields CDR1 DFQATT and CDR2 SNEGSKA (reference sequence). CDR3 length equals 14 residues. Trimming at V came to 5 bases and at J to 14 bases, leaving 17 bases not matched to a gene. The CDR3 coding sequence is TGCAGTGCTCGGACTAGCGCGCTCGACCTCAGCATGTATTTT. Translated, it gives CSARTSALDLSMYF.

The chain carries TRBV4-1 and TRBJ2-5; no clear D. With the DNA end fitting TRBJ2-1 better, the J assignment may be wrong. Looked up from germline, CDR1 is MGHRA and CDR2 is YSYEKL. This CDR3 comprises 14 residues. Written as DNA, the CDR3 is TGCGCCAGCAGCCAAGTCCCTCTCGACAATGAGCAGTTCTTC. It specifies CASSQVPLDNEQFF.

The chain recombines TRBV3-1 with TRBJ1-6; 9 nucleotides match TRBD1. The CDR3 extends over 16 amino acids. Germline CDR1 and CDR2: LGHDT and YNNKEL (reference sequence). V gave up 2 bases and J gave up 7 bases; unmatched junction bases: 6. The CDR3 nucleotides read TGTGCCAGCAGCCAACAGCCCGGGACAGGGAATTCACCCCTCCACTTT. This sequence encodes CASSQQPGTGNSPLHF.